This T cell receptor beta chain was obtained from a study of blood T cell repertoires in COVID-19. CDR3 length: 13 amino acids. Looked up from germline, CDR1 is LGHDT and CDR2 is YNNKEL (reference sequence). V shed 3 bases and J 6 bases; nucleotides not matched to a gene: 5. Generated by immunoSEQ multiplex PCR, the TCRdb table keeps only in-frame clones and is missing some. This sample has roughly 480,000 clones, with roughly 89% found just once. Sequenced sample: peripheral blood. The sequence was collected from a man younger than 30 with COVID-19, enrolled during active disease. The J gene is TRBJ2-7, the V gene TRBV3-1 (or the pseudogene TRBV3-2), with 7 nucleotides matching TRBD1. The CDR3 bases are TGTGCCAGCAGCCATAACAGGGGATCCGAGCAGTACTTC. It yields the protein CASSHNRGSEQYF.